These T cell receptor beta chains were read from a single sample in a study of blood T cell repertoires in COVID-19. The table came from immunoSEQ multiplex PCR; TCRdb's copy has only in-frame clones and leaves some out. The table lists 30,000 or so clones, roughly 88% of them singletons. The sequenced sample consisted of peripheral blood. These receptors were taken from a man in his 70s with active or convalescent COVID-19. CDR3s include the opening cysteine and the closing phenylalanine or tryptophan. D genes are given only for firm matches. Expanded clones get a size class; other rows say once, few or many, or leave the size out.

abundance | d_gene | j_gene | v_gene | CDR3aa | CDR3nt
- | TRBD2 | TRBJ2-7 | TRBV11-2 | CASTSGRMRAYEQYF | TGTGCCAGCACCAGCGGGAGAATGAGGGCCTACGAGCAGTACTTC
- | TRBD1 | TRBJ1-2 | TRBV27 | CASSLVWDRALDGYTF | TGTGCCAGCAGTTTAGTATGGGACAGGGCTTTGGATGGCTACACCTTC
- | TRBD1 | TRBJ1-4 | TRBV5-6 | CASSIKRQGTAEKLFF | TGTGCCAGCAGCATAAAACGACAGGGTACGGCTGAAAAACTGTTTTTT
- | - | TRBJ1-3 | TRBV9 | CASSVGSDVYSSGNTIYF | TGTGCCAGCAGCGTAGGTTCGGATGTTTACAGCTCTGGAAACACCATATATTTT
- | - | TRBJ1-2 | TRBV9 | CASSVEPGNVHGYTF | TGTGCCAGCAGCGTAGAACCAGGGAATGTACATGGCTACACCTTC
- | - | TRBJ2-7 | TRBV7-9 | CANLYLWTDASYEQYF | TGTGCCAACCTTTATCTCTGGACAGACGCTTCCTACGAGCAGTACTTC
- | TRBD1 | TRBJ2-7 | TRBV5-6 | CASSAATGGWVQYF | TGTGCCAGCAGCGCAGCCACAGGGGGTTGGGTGCAGTACTTC
- | TRBD2 | TRBJ2-5 | TRBV4-3 | CASSQGGLASETQYF | TGCGCCAGCAGCCAGGGGGGACTAGCGTCGGAGACCCAGTACTTC
- | - | TRBJ1-1 | TRBV30 | CAWNSGMNTEAFF | TGTGCCTGGAATTCAGGGATGAACACTGAAGCTTTCTTT
- | TRBD1 | TRBJ1-1 | TRBV2 | CASKRGLNTEAFF | TGTGCCAGCAAGAGGGGGCTGAACACTGAAGCTTTCTTT
- | TRBD1 | TRBJ2-2 | TRBV18 | CASSPSPDREHTGELFF | TGTGCCAGCTCACCCAGCCCTGACAGGGAGCACACCGGGGAGCTGTTTTTT
- | TRBD2 | TRBJ2-7 | TRBV6-2/TRBV6-3 | CASSYPSGATYEQYF | TGTGCCAGCAGTTACCCCAGCGGGGCGACCTACGAGCAGTACTTC
few | TRBD2 | TRBJ2-7 | TRBV5-1 | CASSLTSGSYEQYF | TGCGCCAGCAGCTTGACTAGCGGCTCCTACGAGCAGTACTTC
- | TRBD1 | TRBJ1-5 | TRBV19 | CATDRVGNQPQHF | TGTGCCACGGACAGGGTCGGCAATCAGCCCCAGCATTTT
- | - | TRBJ1-3 | TRBV7-2 | CASSLDRVGGNTIYF | TGTGCCAGCAGCTTAGACAGGGTTGGTGGAAACACCATATATTTT
- | - | TRBJ1-1 | TRBV28 | CASSLQSGRILF | TGTGCCAGCAGTTTGCAAAGCGGACGTATTCTCTTT
- | TRBD2 | TRBJ2-1 | TRBV5-1 | CASSLGTSGRWYEQFF | TGCGCCAGCAGCTTGGGGACTAGCGGGAGGTGGTATGAGCAGTTCTTC
- | TRBD2 | TRBJ2-7 | TRBV5-1 | CASSLGTSGSYEQYF | TGCGCCAGCAGCTTAGGGACTAGCGGATCCTACGAGCAGTACTTC
- | - | TRBJ1-6 | TRBV4-1 | CASSQDQWQGNSPLHF | TGCGCCAGCAGCCAAGATCAGTGGCAGGGGAATTCACCCCTCCACTTT
- | - | TRBJ2-7 | TRBV5-4 | CASSLSSSGEQYF | TGTGCCAGCAGCTTGAGTTCGTCCGGCGAGCAGTACTTC
- | TRBD2 | TRBJ2-2 | TRBV30 | CAWSVKAGGNTGELFF | TGTGCCTGGAGTGTAAAAGCGGGGGGGAACACCGGGGAGCTGTTTTTT
- | - | TRBJ2-5 | TRBV19 | CASSIEPVSETQYF | TGTGCCAGTAGTATAGAACCAGTCTCGGAGACCCAGTACTTC
- | - | TRBJ2-3 | TRBV29-1 | CSVRSTDTQYF | TGCAGCGTCCGGTCCACAGATACGCAGTATTTT
- | - | TRBJ1-1 | TRBV28 | CASSRQMNTEAFF | TGTGCCAGCAGTCGTCAGATGAACACTGAAGCTTTCTTT
- | - | TRBJ1-1 | TRBV7-2 | CASRITGYTEAFF | TGTGCCAGCAGAATAACAGGGTACACTGAAGCTTTCTTT
- | - | TRBJ2-3 | TRBV11-2 | CASSLDHTDTQYF | TGTGCCAGCAGCTTAGATCACACAGATACGCAGTATTTT
- | - | TRBJ1-2 | TRBV5-5 | CASSLAGVGYGYTF | TGTGCCAGCAGCTTGGCGGGGGTGGGTTATGGCTACACCTTC
- | - | TRBJ1-3 | TRBV4-3 | CASSQDRYSGNTIYF | TGCGCCAGCAGCCAAGACAGATACTCTGGAAACACCATATATTTT
once | TRBD2 | TRBJ2-3 | TRBV18 | CASSPSGRTDTQYF | TGTGCCAGCTCACCTAGCGGGCGCACAGATACGCAGTATTTT
- | TRBD1 | TRBJ1-2 | TRBV28 | CASSFSDRAHGYTF | TGTGCCAGCAGCTTCTCCGACAGGGCTCATGGCTACACCTTC
- | - | TRBJ2-3 | TRBV18 | CASSPAEFTDTQYF | TGTGCCAGCTCACCGGCGGAATTCACAGATACGCAGTATTTT
- | TRBD2 | TRBJ2-7 | TRBV5-1 | CASSLYPPGTSGDPSSYEQYF | TGCGCCAGCAGCCTTTACCCCCCCGGGACTAGCGGGGACCCCTCCTCCTACGAGCAGTACTTC
- | TRBD1 | TRBJ2-2 | TRBV6-4 | CASSPDRVGELFF | TGTGCCAGCAGCCCCGACAGGGTCGGGGAGCTGTTTTTT
- | TRBD1 | TRBJ1-5 | TRBV7-9 | CASSLGQGQPQHF | TGTGCCAGCAGCTTGGGACAGGGTCAGCCCCAGCATTTT
- | TRBD1 | TRBJ2-7 | TRBV9 | CASSVGDRVYEQYF | TGTGCCAGCAGCGTAGGGGACAGGGTCTACGAGCAGTACTTC
- | - | TRBJ2-3 | TRBV10-3 | CAIQGADTQYF | TGTGCCATCCAGGGTGCGGATACGCAGTATTTT
- | - | TRBJ1-3 | TRBV29-1 | CSFGGVSGNTIYF | TGCAGCTTTGGGGGGGTCTCTGGAAACACCATATATTTT
- | - | TRBJ1-5 | TRBV18 | CASSPDSSYQPQHF | TGTGCCAGCTCACCCGACAGTTCTTATCAGCCCCAGCATTTT
- | TRBD1 | TRBJ2-3 | TRBV5-4 | CASSLGQGRPDTQYF | TGTGCCAGCAGCTTGGGACAGGGTAGACCAGATACGCAGTATTTT
- | TRBD1 | TRBJ1-5 | TRBV7-3 | CASSGTGGQPQHF | TGTGCCAGCAGCGGGACAGGGGGTCAGCCCCAGCATTTT
- | TRBD1 | TRBJ1-2 | TRBV28 | CASSLGGGGRNYGYTF | TGTGCCAGCAGTTTAGGCGGAGGGGGCCGTAACTATGGCTACACCTTC
- | TRBD1 | TRBJ2-3 | TRBV6-5 | CASTPGQGTDTQYF | TGTGCCAGCACTCCGGGACAGGGGACAGATACGCAGTATTTT
- | - | TRBJ1-4 | TRBV5-1 | CASSLSPSYSTNEKLFF | TGCGCCAGCAGCTTGAGTCCATCCTATTCAACTAATGAAAAACTGTTTTTT
- | TRBD1 | TRBJ2-1 | TRBV7-9 | CASSRVFGTGMFNEQFF | TGTGCCAGCAGCCGAGTGTTCGGGACAGGGATGTTTAATGAGCAGTTCTTC
- | TRBD2 | TRBJ2-7 | TRBV28 | CAGRTSGRYEQYF | TGTGCCGGACGCACTAGCGGGAGGTACGAGCAGTACTTC
- | - | TRBJ1-5 | TRBV28 | CAIPASGPNQPQHF | TGTGCCATCCCGGCCTCAGGGCCCAATCAGCCCCAGCATTTT
- | TRBD1 | TRBJ1-1 | TRBV5-1 | CASTLAQGQMNTEAFF | TGCGCCAGCACCCTCGCCCAGGGACAGATGAACACTGAAGCTTTCTTT
- | TRBD1 | TRBJ1-1 | TRBV5-1 | CASSSGQPTFMNTEAFF | TGCGCCAGCAGCTCGGGACAGCCAACTTTCATGAACACTGAAGCTTTCTTT
once | - | TRBJ1-4 | TRBV28 | CASSLYGGWEKLFF | TGTGCCAGCAGTTTATACGGGGGATGGGAAAAACTGTTTTTT
- | - | TRBJ1-2 | TRBV5-1 | CASSLAGNYGYTF | TGCGCCAGCAGCTTGGCGGGTAACTATGGCTACACCTTC
- | TRBD2 | TRBJ2-2 | TRBV7-6 | CASSSRTSGRGTGELFF | TGTGCCAGCAGCTCCCGTACTAGCGGGAGAGGCACCGGGGAGCTGTTTTTT
- | TRBD1 | TRBJ2-1 | TRBV5-1 | CASRPGQMGNEQFF | TGCGCCAGCAGGCCGGGACAGATGGGCAATGAGCAGTTCTTC
- | TRBD2 | TRBJ2-3 | TRBV11-2 | CASSIRARGTQYF | TGTGCCAGCAGCATCCGGGCGCGGGGGACGCAGTATTTT